This TCR beta chain was observed in a study of CD8 T cells in ankylosing spondylitis. Whole-study findings and limits: A TCR beta motif of about eight highly homologous variants appeared characteristic of ankylosing spondylitis blood.

This clonotype has a count of ten or more. What it recognizes is unknown. Trimming removed 4 bases from V and 2 bases from J, with 17 bases in between. This CDR3 contains 17 residues. The germline V gene has CDR1 SEHNR and CDR2 FQNEAQ (reference sequence). Libraries of TCR beta came from quantitative 5'-RACE with molecular barcodes. One entry per CDR3 protein, called by TCRdb with MiXCR from the 5' RACE reads. The data contain hundreds of thousands of distinct CDR3 sequences, 15% to 20% of them seen just once; the ten biggest clones take up 0.85% to 1.3%. The source is a male donor with ankylosing spondylitis. V gene TRBV7-9 combines with J gene TRBJ2-2; the D gene is possibly TRBD2 (6 bases). The sample consisted of blood, either unsorted or a sorted T cell fraction (not recorded which). The CDR3 loop is CASSSGTLALNTGELFF. The CDR3 DNA reads TGTGCCAGCAGCTCCGGGACTCTGGCTTTAAACACCGGGGAGCTGTTTTTT.